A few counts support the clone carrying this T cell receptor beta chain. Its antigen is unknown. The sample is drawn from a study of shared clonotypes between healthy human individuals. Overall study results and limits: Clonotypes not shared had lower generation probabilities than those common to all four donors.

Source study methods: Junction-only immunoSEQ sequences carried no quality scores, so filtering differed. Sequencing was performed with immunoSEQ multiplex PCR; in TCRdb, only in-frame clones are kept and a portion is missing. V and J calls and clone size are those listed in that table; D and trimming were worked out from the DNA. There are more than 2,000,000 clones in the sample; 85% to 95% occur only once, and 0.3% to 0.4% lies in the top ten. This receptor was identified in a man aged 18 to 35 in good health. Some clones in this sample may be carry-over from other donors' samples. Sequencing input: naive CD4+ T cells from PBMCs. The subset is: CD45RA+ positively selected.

This CDR3 is CSARDFPEAFF. The CDR3 DNA reads as TGCAGTGCTAGAGATTTCCCTGAAGCTTTCTTT. The rearrangement uses TRBV20-1 and TRBJ1-1, with D unclear. The CDR3 covers 11 residues. The germline gives CDR1 DFQATT, CDR2 SNEGSKA (reference sequence). V was trimmed by 0 bases and J by 6 bases, leaving 5 bases between them.